Given below is one T cell receptor (beta chain) in context. The sample holds one count of this clonotype. This clone's antigen is unknown. One base away there is no much larger clone; base qualities are not given. One read alone provides weak support. The entry originates in a study of T cells in Graves' hyperthyroidism and ophthalmopathy (dated by TCRdb to between 2017 and 2020). A note on the overall study: Peripheral blood samples were taken at the time of initial diagnosis, prior to any treatment. To identify distinguishing TCR V-J signatures, a discovery cohort of roughly 100 patients was used, comprising under 45 with Graves' ophthalmopathy and around 57 with stable Graves' hyperthyroidism. Whether ophthalmopathy could be predicted prospectively was tested in an independent validation cohort made up of 18 to 20 hyperthyroidism patients plus 17 patients who later progressed to ophthalmopathy. The 75 to 100 discovery patients were randomly split 7:3 into training and test sets. In addition, the study compared T-cell repertoires in thyroid tissue and in blood from over 5 Graves' hyperthyroidism patients. After sampling, hyperthyroidism patients received methimazole starting at 30 mg daily, and ophthalmopathy patients received high-dose intravenous methylprednisolone. According to the paper, TCR Vbeta CDR3 sequencing was carried out on 135 peripheral blood samples, which came from more than 40 ophthalmopathy, 70 to 80 hyperthyroidism and some 17 progressor patients.

Ophthalmopathy patients had moderately to severely active disease, with a Clinical Activity Score of 3 or more, a NOSPECS grade of 4 or more, and a disease duration of less than 3 months. The study excluded patients with uncontrolled infections, other autoimmune diseases, pregnancy or lactation. Diagnoses relied on clinical symptoms, serum thyroxine and TRAb, thyroid ultrasound and orbital computed tomography. Ficoll-Paque density gradient centrifugation was used to isolate PBMCs from 8.5 to 10 ml of fresh peripheral blood. Total RNA was extracted using Trizol reagent, and RNA quality was assessed on an Agilent 2100 Bioanalyzer. General conclusions and limits of the study: In cross-validation, a model built on a 13 V-J signature told ophthalmopathy apart from stable hyperthyroidism with over 85% sensitivity and about 81% specificity, and in testing the same model reached 80%/75%. No statistical method was used to fix the sample size in advance, and group allocation was not hidden from the investigators. During validation, the model predicted progression to ophthalmopathy a median of approximately 6.5 months ahead of onset, with around 70% sensitivity and more than 72% specificity. Blood samples also contained most of the expanded thyroid clonotypes (frequency above 0.001), which suggests that blood repertoires may reflect thyroid immune responses.

The TCR beta CDR3 regions were amplified from RNA transcripts. The first round of RT-PCR for the TCR CDR3 was performed with the HTBI primer set and the Qiagen OneStep RT-PCR kit. A second multiplex PCR round built the libraries, followed by size selection and purification. Libraries were sequenced paired-end with 100 bp reads on an Illumina HiSeq2000. Per the authors' processing: SOAPnuke was used to process the raw data, removing reads that contained adapters or uncalled bases, had a mean Phred below 15, or lacked an exact match to the constant primer or identifier. COPE v1.2.5 was used to merge the high-quality paired reads, and each unique nucleotide sequence was defined as a clonotype. Clonotypes were aligned to IMGT TRBV, TRBD and TRBJ reference segments using MiTCR v1.1. Only V-J combinations with frequency above 0.0001, covering roughly 99% of repertoires, were analysed. The TCS score was defined as F50 (clonal expansion) divided by E x V (chaos), with BLOSUM62-based TCRdist calculated between CDR3 peptides within each V-J. Welch's t-statistics and random forest reduced some 510 V-J features to 10 to 15, which were used in a naive Bayes classifier (R e1071). The public sequencing data were trimmed at Q25 with fastp and processed into clonotypes with MiXCR by TCRdb, which kept only in-frame beta chains. Each record represents a unique CDR3 protein, reported with the most common genes and DNA among its rows. For this entry, the V and J calls and clone size follow TCRdb and not the study's own pipeline. This sample gives about 640,000 distinct CDR3 sequences in total; less than 25% of them show up just once. The ten top clones hold roughly a third of the sample.

From cysteine to phenylalanine, the CDR3 is 16 amino acids long. Of the read, only the CDR3 DNA is kept; its 48 bases are in frame from base 1. CDR1 SGHTA and CDR2 FQGNSA are derived from the germline V gene. V and J lose 1 base and 7 bases, and a span of 16 bases separates them. The chain links TRBV7-2 with TRBJ1-4; the D gene is unclear. The TCR sequence derives from a man younger than 40 with Graves' ophthalmopathy. The sequenced material came from blood. At the DNA level, the sequence is TGTGCCAGCAGCTTAGACGGAGTGGGGTATATTGAAAAACTGTTTTTT. This is translated as CASSLDGVGYIEKLFF.